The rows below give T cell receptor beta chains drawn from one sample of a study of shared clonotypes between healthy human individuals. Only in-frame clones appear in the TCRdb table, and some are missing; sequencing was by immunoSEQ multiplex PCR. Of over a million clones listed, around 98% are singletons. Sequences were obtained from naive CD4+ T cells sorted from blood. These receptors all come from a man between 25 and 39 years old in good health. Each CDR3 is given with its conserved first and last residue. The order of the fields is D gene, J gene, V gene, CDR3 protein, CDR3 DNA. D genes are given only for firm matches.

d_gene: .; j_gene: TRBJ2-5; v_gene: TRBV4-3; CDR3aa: CASSPTAAVQETQYF; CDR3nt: TGCGCCAGCAGCCCCACGGCGGCAGTTCAAGAGACCCAGTACTTC
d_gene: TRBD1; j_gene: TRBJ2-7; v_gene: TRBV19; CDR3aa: CASRRGGAAYEQYF; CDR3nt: TGTGCCAGTAGACGAGGGGGCGCTGCCTACGAGCAGTACTTC
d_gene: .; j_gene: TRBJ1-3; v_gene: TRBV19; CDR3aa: CASSPQSLSGNTIYF; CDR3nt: TGTGCCAGTAGTCCCCAGTCTCTCTCTGGAAACACCATATATTTT
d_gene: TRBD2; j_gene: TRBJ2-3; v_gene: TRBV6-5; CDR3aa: CASSYVGGSKNTQYF; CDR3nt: TGTGCCAGCAGTTACGTCGGCGGGAGTAAGAATACGCAGTATTTT
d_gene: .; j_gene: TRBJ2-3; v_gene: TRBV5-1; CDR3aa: CASTSVWDTQYF; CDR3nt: TGCGCCAGCACAAGCGTCTGGGATACGCAGTATTTT
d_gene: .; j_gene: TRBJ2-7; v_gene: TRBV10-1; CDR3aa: CASSESGRSYEQYF; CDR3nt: TGCGCCAGCAGTGAGTCGGGCCGCTCCTACGAGCAGTACTTC
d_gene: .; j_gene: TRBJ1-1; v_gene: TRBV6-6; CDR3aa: CASSPGIRPEAFF; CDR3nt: TGTGCCAGCAGCCCAGGGATTCGCCCCGAAGCTTTCTTT
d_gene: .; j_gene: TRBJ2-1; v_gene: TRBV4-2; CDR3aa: CASSQTGDAYNEQFF; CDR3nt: TGTGCCAGCAGCCAGACGGGGGACGCATACAATGAGCAGTTCTTC
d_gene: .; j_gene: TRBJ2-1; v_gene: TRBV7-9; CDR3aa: CASSSTRGRQSYNEQFF; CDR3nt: TGTGCCAGCAGCTCCACGCGAGGGCGGCAATCCTACAATGAGCAGTTCTTC
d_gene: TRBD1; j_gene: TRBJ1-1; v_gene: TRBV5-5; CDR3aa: CASSVDRGFTEAFF; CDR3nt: TGTGCCAGCAGCGTCGACAGGGGGTTCACTGAAGCTTTCTTT
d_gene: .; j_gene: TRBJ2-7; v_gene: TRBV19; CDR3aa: CASSYPGRSYEQYF; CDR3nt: TGTGCCAGTAGTTATCCGGGACGGAGCTACGAGCAGTACTTC
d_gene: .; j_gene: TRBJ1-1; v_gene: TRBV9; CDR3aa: CASTYLPMNTEAFF; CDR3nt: TGTGCCAGCACCTATTTACCAATGAACACTGAAGCTTTCTTT
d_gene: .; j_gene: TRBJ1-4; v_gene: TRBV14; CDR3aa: CASSLHIGEKLFF; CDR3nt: TGTGCCAGCAGCCTCCACATCGGTGAAAAACTGTTTTTT
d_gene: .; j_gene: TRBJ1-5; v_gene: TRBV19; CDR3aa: CASSILATAHQPQHF; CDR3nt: TGTGCCAGTAGTATCCTAGCGACAGCCCATCAGCCCCAGCATTTT
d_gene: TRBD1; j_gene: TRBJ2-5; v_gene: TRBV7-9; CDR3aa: CASRTGEYQETQYF; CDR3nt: TGTGCCAGCAGGACAGGGGAGTACCAAGAGACCCAGTACTTC
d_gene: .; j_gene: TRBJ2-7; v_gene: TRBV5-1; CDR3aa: CASGVDGKQFYEQYF; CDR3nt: TGCGCCAGCGGGGTAGACGGGAAGCAATTCTACGAGCAGTACTTC